This passage covers 6 T cell receptor beta chains from one sample sequenced in a study of blood T cell repertoires in COVID-19. The data were produced by immunoSEQ multiplex PCR, yet TCRdb's version contains in-frame clones alone and is incomplete. The sample records a few hundred thousand clones, 80% to 85% being singletons. What was sequenced was peripheral blood. These receptors were obtained from a woman in her thirties or forties who had recovered from COVID-19.

The chain recombines TRBV18 with TRBJ2-6, with 9 bases fitting TRBD1. Germline V gives CDR1 KGHSH, CDR2 LQKENI. The CDR3 covers 18 residues. V dropped 1 base and J dropped 1; count of bases not matched to a gene: 5. The CDR3 here is CASSPRGQGSSGANVLTF. The CDR3, as DNA: TGTGCCAGCTCACCACGGGGACAGGGTTCTTCTGGGGCCAACGTCCTGACTTTC.

Notes on this clone: Other DNA variants within this sample encode the same CDR3. The rearrangement joins TRBV5-1 to TRBJ2-3, with D possibly being TRBD1 (7 bases). Trimming took off 2 bases at V and 3 bases at J, with 13 bases between the two ends. From germline, CDR1 is SGHRS and CDR2 YFSETQ. CDR3 length equals 15 residues. The CDR3, as DNA: TGCGCCAGCAGCTTAAGACAGGGAGGTACAGATACGCAGTATTTT. This codes for CASSLRQGGTDTQYF.

This clone was picked up a small number of times. The chain recombines TRBV14 with TRBJ2-7, with D tentatively TRBD2 (6 bases). Trimming took 8 bases from V and 4 from J, leaving 24 bases between them. Per germline, CDR1 SGHDN and CDR2 FVKESK. There are 16 residues in the CDR3. CDR3 region: CASLSSPPRDSYEQYF. The DNA of the CDR3 is TGTGCCAGCCTCTCCTCCCCTCCCCGGGACTCATACGAGCAGTACTTC.

This sequence joins TRBV7-2 and TRBJ1-2; no clear D gene. V lost 0 bases and J 2 bases, leaving 7 bases between the germline ends. Germline lookup yields CDR1 SGHTA and CDR2 FQGNSA. The CDR3 length is 14 residues. The CDR3 DNA sequence: TGTGCCAGCAGCTTAGCACGGTCCAACTATGGCTACACCTTC. Translating it yields CASSLARSNYGYTF.

The V gene is TRBV28, the J gene TRBJ1-5; 7 bases fit TRBD1. This CDR3 is 15 amino acids long. CDR1 is MDHEN, CDR2 SYDVKM, per germline. V shed 6 bases, J shed 4 bases, and the junction held 9 bases outside the gene matches. DNA for the CDR3: TGTGCCAGCAGCCCCGGGACAGCCTTGAATCAGCCCCAGCATTTT. Translated, it gives CASSPGTALNQPQHF.

The CDR3 region is CASSIGFGSPLHF. CDR3 sequence (DNA): TGTGCCAGTAGTATAGGTTTCGGTTCACCCCTCCACTTT. The rearrangement uses TRBV19 and TRBJ1-6, with no clear D. CDR1 is LNHDA, CDR2 SQIVND, per germline (reference sequence). The ends were cut back, 1 base at V and 9 bases at J, with 7 bases in the middle. The CDR3 covers 13 residues.